Presented here are 19 T cell receptor beta chains from one specimen sequenced in a study of cytomegalovirus exposure and HLA in healthy donors. Researchers ran the PCR with 60 Vbeta and 13 Jbeta primers. Libraries were prepared by immunoSEQ multiplex PCR; TCRdb keeps only in-frame clonotypes and omits some of them. The repertoire has under 150,000 clones, 70% to 80% of them found once; the top ten carry 1.8%. Material: PBMCs. The receptors here all came from a female donor in good health and CMV-seropositive.

The chain carries TRBV7-9 and TRBJ1-2; D possibly corresponds to TRBD1 (6 bases). CDR1 is SEHNR, CDR2 FQNEAQ, per germline (reference sequence). The CDR3 has 14 residues. The V end lost 1 base, the J end lost 3 bases, and 9 bases lay between the germline ends. CDR3 residues: CASSLVAGDYGYTF. In DNA form, the CDR3 reads TGTGCCAGCAGCTTAGTCGCAGGGGACTATGGCTACACCTTC. Based on the CDR3 plus reference TRBV7-9 and TRBJ1-2, the full variable domain is DTGVSQNPRHKITKRGQNVTFRCDPISEHNRLYWYRQTLGQGPEFLTYFQNEAQLEKSRLLSDRFSAERPKGSFSTLEIQRTEQGDSAMYLCASSLVAGDYGYTFGSGTRLTVV.

The chain uses TRBV12-5 and TRBJ2-7, with a tentative D call TRBD2 (6 bases). Germline CDR1 and CDR2: LGHNT and FRNRAP. V lost 4 bases to trimming and J lost 3 bases, with 10 bases between them. CDR3 size: 13 residues. The CDR3 reads CASGSGTVYEQYF. CDR3 DNA: TGTGCTAGTGGTTCCGGGACTGTCTACGAGCAGTACTTC.

CDR3 residues: CASSQQGAWGDTQYF. CDR3 nucleotides: TGCGCCAGCAGCCAGCAGGGGGCGTGGGGAGATACGCAGTATTTT. The V and J genes are TRBV5-1 and TRBJ2-3; 8 bases align to TRBD1. Germline CDR1 and CDR2: SGHRS and YFSETQ. This CDR3 region has 15 residues. The V segment lost 4 bases and the J segment 5 bases; nucleotides outside the gene matches: 9.

This rearrangement joins TRBV25-1 to TRBJ2-6; the match to TRBD2 covers 14 bases. There are 18 residues in the CDR3. V dropped 4 bases and J dropped 4; count of bases not matched to a gene: 6. CDR1 and CDR2 from the germline V gene are MGHDK and SYGVNS. This CDR3 reads CASSGGLAGDSGANVLTF. The CDR3 DNA follows: TGTGCCAGCAGTGGGGGACTAGCGGGAGATTCGGGGGCCAACGTCCTGACTTTC.

The V gene is TRBV7-6, the J gene TRBJ2-5, with 7 bases lining up with TRBD1. Trimming at V came to 6 bases and at J to 1 base, leaving 5 bases not matched to a gene. Germline-derived CDR1 and CDR2 are SGHVS and FNYEAQ. CDR3 length: 14 amino acids. In nucleotides, the CDR3 is TGTGCCAGCAGTTTCGGGACAGCCCAAGAGACCCAGTACTTC. This gives the protein CASSFGTAQETQYF.

The chain links TRBV4-1 to TRBJ1-2, with 7 positions matching TRBD1. Germline-derived CDR1 and CDR2 are MGHRA and YSYEKL. The CDR3 sequence is 15 residues long. Losses at the gene ends were 1 base for V and 6 bases for J; bases not matched to a gene: 8. The CDR3 DNA follows: TGCGCCAGCAGCCAAGGACAGGGACCCCCCCATGGCTACACCTTC. Its translation is CASSQGQGPPHGYTF.

V gene TRBV5-5 combines with J gene TRBJ1-2; TRBD1 matches at 11 bases. This CDR3 comprises 15 residues. CDR1 and CDR2 (germline): SGHKS, YYEKEE (reference sequence). The J segment lost 4 bases and the V segment lost 4 bases, leaving 6 bases of the junction unmatched. This CDR3 is CASSNRGQGGYGYTF. The CDR3 coding sequence is TGTGCCAGCAGCAACCGGGGACAGGGGGGCTATGGCTACACCTTC.

This chain joins TRBV19 and TRBJ2-3, with 9 bases identical to TRBD1. V dropped 3 bases and J dropped 4; count of bases not matched to a gene: 2. The germline V gene has CDR1 LNHDA and CDR2 SQIVND (reference sequence). The CDR3 runs 14 residues. This chain's CDR3 is CASSMWTGADTQYF. As DNA, the CDR3 is TGTGCCAGTAGTATGTGGACAGGGGCAGATACGCAGTATTTT.

The genes are TRBV4-1 and TRBJ1-5, with TRBD1 identical over 8 bases. J lost 6 bases, V lost 4 bases, and 8 bases had no gene match. Germline V CDR1 and CDR2: MGHRA, YSYEKL. The CDR3 extends over 15 amino acids. In nucleotides, the CDR3 is TGCGCCAGCAGCCGAGAGACAGGGGTCTTTCAGCCCCAGCATTTT. This codes for CASSRETGVFQPQHF.

This clone appeared a few times. The chain has TRBV2 and TRBJ2-5, with TRBD1 identical over 9 bases. Trimming removed 5 bases from V and 4 bases from J; junction bases left unmatched: 8. The CDR3 is made up of 15 amino acids. Germline lookup yields CDR1 SNHLY and CDR2 FYNNEI. The CDR3 sequence is CASSSTQTGGETQYF. DNA of the CDR3: TGTGCCAGCAGTTCGACCCAGACAGGGGGAGAGACCCAGTACTTC.

The genes are TRBV5-1 and TRBJ2-1; TRBD2 agrees at 8 bases. The CDR3 is made up of 12 amino acids. V lost 3 bases, J lost 13 bases, and 6 bases stayed unmatched. CDR1 SGHRS and CDR2 YFSETQ come from the germline V gene. CDR3 nucleotides: TGCGCCAGCAGCTATACTAGCGGTTACCAGTTCTTC. Its translation is CASSYTSGYQFF.

Only a few counts were recorded for this clone. The chain uses TRBV5-5 and TRBJ1-2; 8 nucleotides agree with TRBD1. CDR1 SGHKS and CDR2 YYEKEE come from the germline V gene (reference sequence). V was clipped by 2 bases and J by 4 bases; unmatched bases: 16. The CDR3 loop spans 18 amino acids. The CDR3 DNA is TGTGCCAGCAGCTTCGTTATGCAGGGGGCCCCCCGGGGCTATGGCTACACCTTC. It yields the protein CASSFVMQGAPRGYGYTF.

The chain uses TRBV5-6 and TRBJ2-3; 8 bases match TRBD1. CDR1 SGHDT and CDR2 YYEEEE come from the germline V gene. J lost 3 bases, V lost 1 base, and 7 bases had no gene match. The CDR3 has 16 residues. Here the CDR3 DNA reads TGTGCCAGCAGCTTGTATGGAGACAGGGGAACAGATACGCAGTATTTT. Amino acid sequence: CASSLYGDRGTDTQYF.

This chain links TRBV5-1 with TRBJ2-3; 7 bases match TRBD2. V was clipped by 3 bases and J by 4 bases; unmatched bases: 11. CDR1 and CDR2 from the germline V gene are SGHRS and YFSETQ. The CDR3 has 16 residues. The CDR3 loop is CASSSNRGAGADTQYF. The CDR3 DNA reads as TGCGCCAGCAGCTCGAACCGAGGGGCGGGGGCAGATACGCAGTATTTT.

This chain joins TRBV29-1 and TRBJ2-5, with 7 bases identical to TRBD2. Germline V CDR1 and CDR2: SQVTM, ANQGSEA. CDR3 length equals 14 residues. V was pared by 6 bases and J by 1 base, with 8 bases of the junction left unmatched. The CDR3 here is CSVSPGGTQETQYF. The CDR3, as DNA: TGCAGCGTGTCCCCGGGGGGTACCCAAGAGACCCAGTACTTC.

This clone was observed a handful of times. The chain joins TRBV11-2 to TRBJ2-5; TRBD1 matches at 11 bases. Per the germline V gene, CDR1 is SGHAT and CDR2 is FQNNGV. CDR3 length: 14 residues. With V trimmed by 8 bases and J by 7 bases, 9 bases remained unmatched. Here the CDR3 DNA reads TGTGCCAGCGTCCCGGGACAGGGGGTCGGGACCCAGTACTTC. It translates to CASVPGQGVGTQYF.

This clone came up a few times. The chain couples TRBV6-5 to TRBJ2-3, with D unclear. CDR3 length equals 13 residues. V gave up 4 bases and J gave up 5 bases, with 10 bases separating them. The germline CDR1 and CDR2 sequences are MNHEY and SVGAGI. Here the CDR3 DNA reads TGTGCCAGCAGTTCTAACCTAGAAGATACGCAGTATTTT. Protein product: CASSSNLEDTQYF.

This clone was seen just once. The chain combines TRBV18 with TRBJ1-5, with D tentatively TRBD1 (6 bases). Trimming took 3 bases from V and 7 from J, leaving 13 bases between them. The CDR3 is made up of 14 amino acids. In germline, CDR1 is KGHSH, CDR2 LQKENI. The CDR3 reads CASSPGGRGQPQHF. CDR3 in DNA: TGTGCCAGCTCACCGGGGGGGCGCGGGCAGCCCCAGCATTTT.

The chain has TRBV5-4 and TRBJ2-5; D may be TRBD1 (6 bases). Germline-derived CDR1 and CDR2 are SGHNT and YYREEE (reference sequence). The CDR3 length is 14 residues. V gave up 0 bases and J gave up 5 bases, with 11 bases separating them. The CDR3 is CASSLVGAGETQYF. The DNA for the CDR3 is TGTGCCAGCAGCTTGGTGGGGGCCGGGGAGACCCAGTACTTC.